A selection of T cell receptor beta chains follows, all from one sample in a study of T cell responses to AZD1222 COVID-19 vaccine. Sequencing used immunoSEQ multiplex PCR; TCRdb keeps in-frame clones, though not all of them. The table has about 100,000 clones, around 90% seen once. Source: peripheral blood, taken on day 0 of AZD1222 vaccination. These receptors were taken from an adult in good health. The CDR3 runs from the conserved cysteine through the conserved F or W. Each record gives: J gene, V gene, CDR3 protein.

j_gene: TRBJ2-1; v_gene: TRBV9; CDR3aa: CASSEDSYNEQFF
j_gene: TRBJ1-3; v_gene: TRBV4-2; CDR3aa: CASSQAKPQGANSGNTIYF
j_gene: TRBJ2-7; v_gene: TRBV7-8; CDR3aa: CASSDRMGEQYF
j_gene: TRBJ2-3; v_gene: TRBV6-4; CDR3aa: CASSDRPTRGTDTQYF
j_gene: TRBJ1-1; v_gene: TRBV7-8; CDR3aa: CASSLAQGAVHTEAFF
j_gene: TRBJ2-2; v_gene: TRBV6-5; CDR3aa: CASTRGPNTGELFF
j_gene: TRBJ1-5; v_gene: TRBV7-2; CDR3aa: CASSLRSNQPQHF
j_gene: TRBJ1-3; v_gene: TRBV27; CDR3aa: CASSLLWGAGNTIYF
j_gene: TRBJ1-5; v_gene: TRBV30; CDR3aa: CAWDQGALNQPQHF
j_gene: TRBJ2-6; v_gene: TRBV18; CDR3aa: CASSPLPGSTLSGANVLTF
j_gene: TRBJ1-2; v_gene: TRBV5-4; CDR3aa: CASSNLLGTGGASYTF
j_gene: TRBJ2-3; v_gene: TRBV5-4; CDR3aa: CASSLDTSGGRTDTQYF
j_gene: TRBJ2-1; v_gene: TRBV4-3; CDR3aa: CASSQGQGLNEQFF
j_gene: TRBJ2-1; v_gene: TRBV20-1; CDR3aa: CSAQLDHEQFF